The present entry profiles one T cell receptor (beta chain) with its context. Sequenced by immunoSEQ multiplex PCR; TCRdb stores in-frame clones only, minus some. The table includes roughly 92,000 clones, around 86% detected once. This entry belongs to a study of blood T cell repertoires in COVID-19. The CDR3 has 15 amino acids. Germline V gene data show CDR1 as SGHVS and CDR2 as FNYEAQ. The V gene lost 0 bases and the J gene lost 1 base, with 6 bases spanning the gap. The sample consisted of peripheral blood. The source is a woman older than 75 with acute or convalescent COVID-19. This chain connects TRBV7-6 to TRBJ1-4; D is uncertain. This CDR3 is CASSLAGQTNEKLFF. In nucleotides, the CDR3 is TGTGCCAGCAGCTTAGCTGGGCAAACTAATGAAAAACTGTTTTTT.